The clone carrying this TCR beta chain was found once. These data come from a study of T cell changes during pregnancy in multiple sclerosis. The repertoire was sequenced with immunoSEQ multiplex PCR; TCRdb's copy has only in-frame clones and lacks some. The table shows around 130,000 clones, with roughly 96% occurring only once. Sequenced here: peripheral blood, sampled after pregnancy. The sequence was collected from a female donor with multiple sclerosis, enrolled in a pregnancy study.

DNA of the CDR3: TGTGCCAGCTCACCCGGGACAGGGGGCGGGTACGAGCAGTACTTC. Its translation is CASSPGTGGGYEQYF. The chain carries TRBV18 and TRBJ2-7; 12 bases line up with TRBD1. CDR3 size: 15 residues. Germline loops: CDR1 KGHSH, CDR2 LQKENI. Trimming cost V 3 bases and J 4 bases; bases outside gene matches: 4.